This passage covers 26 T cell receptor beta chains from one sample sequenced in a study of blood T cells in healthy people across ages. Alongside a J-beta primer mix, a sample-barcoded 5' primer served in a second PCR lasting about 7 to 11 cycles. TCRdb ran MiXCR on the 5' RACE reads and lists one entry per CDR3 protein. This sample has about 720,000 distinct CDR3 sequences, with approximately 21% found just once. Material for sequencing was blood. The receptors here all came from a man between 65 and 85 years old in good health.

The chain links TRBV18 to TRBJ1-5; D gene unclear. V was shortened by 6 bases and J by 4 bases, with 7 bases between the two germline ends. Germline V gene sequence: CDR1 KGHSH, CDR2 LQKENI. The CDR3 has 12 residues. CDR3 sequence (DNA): TGTGCCAGCTCGCCAGTGAATCAGCCCCAGCATTTT. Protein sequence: CASSPVNQPQHF.

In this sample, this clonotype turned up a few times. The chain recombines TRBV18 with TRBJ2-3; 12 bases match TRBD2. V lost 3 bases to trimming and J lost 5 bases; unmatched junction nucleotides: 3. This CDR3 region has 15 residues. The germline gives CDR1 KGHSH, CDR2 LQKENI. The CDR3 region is CASSPPLAGGDTQYF. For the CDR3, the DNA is TGTGCCAGCTCACCCCCACTAGCGGGAGGAGATACGCAGTATTTT.

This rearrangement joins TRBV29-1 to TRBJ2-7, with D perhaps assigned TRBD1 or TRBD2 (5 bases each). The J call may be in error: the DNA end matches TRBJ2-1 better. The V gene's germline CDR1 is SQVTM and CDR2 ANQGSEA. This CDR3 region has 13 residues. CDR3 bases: TGCACCCACCGGGGCGTAGACTTCAATGAGCAGTTCTTC. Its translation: CTHRGVDFNEQFF.

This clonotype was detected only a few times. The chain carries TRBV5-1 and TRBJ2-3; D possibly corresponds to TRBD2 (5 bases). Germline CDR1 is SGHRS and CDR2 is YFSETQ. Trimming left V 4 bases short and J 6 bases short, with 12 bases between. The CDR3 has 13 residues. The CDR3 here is CASSRGDVDTQYF. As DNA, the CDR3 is TGCGCCAGCAGCCGGGGAGATGTCGATACGCAGTATTTT. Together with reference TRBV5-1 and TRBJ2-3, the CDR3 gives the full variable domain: KAGVTQTPRYLIKTRGQQVTLSCSPISGHRSVSWYQQTPGQGLQFLFEYFSETQRNKGNFPGRFSGRQFSNSRSEMNVSTLELGDSALYLCASSRGDVDTQYFGPGTRLTVL.

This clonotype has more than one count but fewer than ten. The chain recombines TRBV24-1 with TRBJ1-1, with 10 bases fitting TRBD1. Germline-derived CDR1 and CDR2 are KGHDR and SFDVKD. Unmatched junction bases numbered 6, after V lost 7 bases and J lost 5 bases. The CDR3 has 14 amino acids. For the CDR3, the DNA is TGTGCCACCAGGGGGACAGGGGCCGGGACTGAAGCTTTCTTT. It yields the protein CATRGTGAGTEAFF.

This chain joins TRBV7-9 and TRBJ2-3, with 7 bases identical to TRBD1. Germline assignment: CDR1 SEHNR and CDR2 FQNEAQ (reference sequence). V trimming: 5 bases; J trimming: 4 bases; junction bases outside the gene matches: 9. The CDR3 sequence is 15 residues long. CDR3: CASSPRKGAADTQYF. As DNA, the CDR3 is TGTGCCAGCAGCCCTCGGAAGGGGGCCGCAGATACGCAGTATTTT. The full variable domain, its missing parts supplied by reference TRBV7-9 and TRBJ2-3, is DTGVSQNPRHKITKRGQNVTFRCDPISEHNRLYWYRQTLGQGPEFLTYFQNEAQLEKSRLLSDRFSAERPKGSFSTLEIQRTEQGDSAMYLCASSPRKGAADTQYFGPGTRLTVL.

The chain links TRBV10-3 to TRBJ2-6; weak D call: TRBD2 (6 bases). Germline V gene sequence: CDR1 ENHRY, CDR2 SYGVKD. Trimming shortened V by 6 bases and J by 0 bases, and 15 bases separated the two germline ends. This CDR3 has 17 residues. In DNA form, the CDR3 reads TGTGCCATCAGGAAGGAGGGGCCTCGCTCTGGGGCCAACGTCCTGACTTTC. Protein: CAIRKEGPRSGANVLTF.

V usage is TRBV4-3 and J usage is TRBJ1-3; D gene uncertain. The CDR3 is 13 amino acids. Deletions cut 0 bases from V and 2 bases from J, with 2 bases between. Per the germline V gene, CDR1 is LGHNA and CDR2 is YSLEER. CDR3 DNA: TGCGCCAGCAGCCAAGAGACTGGAAACACCATATATTTT. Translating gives CASSQETGNTIYF.

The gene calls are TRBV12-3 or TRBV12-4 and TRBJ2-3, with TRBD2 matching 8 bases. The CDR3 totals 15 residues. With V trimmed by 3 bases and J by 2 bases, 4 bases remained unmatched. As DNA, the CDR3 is TGTGCCAGCAGTTTCGGGGGGGGCACCACAGATACGCAGTATTTT. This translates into CASSFGGGTTDTQYF.

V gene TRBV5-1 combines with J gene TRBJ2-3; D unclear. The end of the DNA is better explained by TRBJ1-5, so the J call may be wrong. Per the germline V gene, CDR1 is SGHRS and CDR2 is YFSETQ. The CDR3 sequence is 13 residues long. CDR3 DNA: TGCGCCAGCAGCGGCTCCAGCACAGATACGCAGCATTTT. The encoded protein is CASSGSSTDTQHF.

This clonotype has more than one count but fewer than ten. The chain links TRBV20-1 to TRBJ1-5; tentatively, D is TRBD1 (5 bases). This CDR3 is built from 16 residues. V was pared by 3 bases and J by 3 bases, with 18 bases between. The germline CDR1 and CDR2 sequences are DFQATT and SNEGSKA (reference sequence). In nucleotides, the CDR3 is TGCAGTGCTAGCCGCCTGTCGTGGGGCGCCAATCAGCCCCAGCATTTT. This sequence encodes CSASRLSWGANQPQHF.

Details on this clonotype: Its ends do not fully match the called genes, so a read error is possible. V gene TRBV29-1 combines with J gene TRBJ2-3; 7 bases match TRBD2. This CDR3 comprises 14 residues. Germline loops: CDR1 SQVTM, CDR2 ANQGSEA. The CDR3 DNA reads TGCAGCGTTAAAGCGGGGTTGAGCACAGGTACGCAGTATTTT. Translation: CSVKAGLSTGTQYF.

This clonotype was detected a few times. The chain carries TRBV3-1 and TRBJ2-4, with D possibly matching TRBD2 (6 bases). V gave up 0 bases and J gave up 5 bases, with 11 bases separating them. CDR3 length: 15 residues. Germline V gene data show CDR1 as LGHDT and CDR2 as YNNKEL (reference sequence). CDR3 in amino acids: CASSQESGVENIQYF. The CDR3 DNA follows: TGTGCCAGCAGCCAAGAGTCGGGAGTCGAAAACATTCAGTACTTC.

The CDR3 region has the DNA TGCAGTGCTAGGCCAGCGGGAGTGGTTAGACAGTTCTTC. Translating gives CSARPAGVVRQFF. The gene calls are TRBV20-1 and TRBJ2-1; 8 nucleotides line up with TRBD2. The germline V gene encodes CDR1 DFQATT and CDR2 SNEGSKA (reference sequence). Unmatched junction bases numbered 11, after V lost 3 bases and J lost 13 bases. The CDR3 is 13 residues long.

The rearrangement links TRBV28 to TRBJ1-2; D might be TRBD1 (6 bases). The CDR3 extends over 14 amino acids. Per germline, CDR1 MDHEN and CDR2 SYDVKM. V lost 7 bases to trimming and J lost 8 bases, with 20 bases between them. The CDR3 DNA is TGTGCCAGCACCCCCAGCGACAGGCCTGGGGGCTACACCTTC. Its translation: CASTPSDRPGGYTF.

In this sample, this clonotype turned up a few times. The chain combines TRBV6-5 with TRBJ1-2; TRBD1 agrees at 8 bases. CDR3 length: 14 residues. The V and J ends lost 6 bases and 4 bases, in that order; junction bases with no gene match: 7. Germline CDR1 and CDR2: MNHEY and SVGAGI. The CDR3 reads CASSPWTGTYGYTF. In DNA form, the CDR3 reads TGTGCCAGCAGCCCCTGGACAGGGACCTATGGCTACACCTTC.

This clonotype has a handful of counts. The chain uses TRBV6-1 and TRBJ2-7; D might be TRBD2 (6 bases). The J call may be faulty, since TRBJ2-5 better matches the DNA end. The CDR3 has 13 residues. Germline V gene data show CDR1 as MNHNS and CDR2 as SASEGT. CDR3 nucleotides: TGTGCCAGCAGTCCGACTAGTGGGGAGACCCAGTACTTC. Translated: CASSPTSGETQYF.

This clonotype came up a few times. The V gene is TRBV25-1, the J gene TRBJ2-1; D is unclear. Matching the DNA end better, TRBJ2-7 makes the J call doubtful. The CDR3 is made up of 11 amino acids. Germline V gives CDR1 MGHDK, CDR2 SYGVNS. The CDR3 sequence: CASSDPSEQYF. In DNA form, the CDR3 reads TGTGCCAGCAGTGACCCGAGCGAGCAGTACTTC.

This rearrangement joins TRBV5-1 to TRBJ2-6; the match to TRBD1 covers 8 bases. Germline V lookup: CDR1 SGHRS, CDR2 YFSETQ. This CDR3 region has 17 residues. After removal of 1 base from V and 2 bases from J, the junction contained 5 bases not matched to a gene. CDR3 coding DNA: TGCGCCAGCAGCTTGTCAGGGGGCCTTGCTGGGGCCAACGTCCTGACTTTC. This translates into CASSLSGGLAGANVLTF.

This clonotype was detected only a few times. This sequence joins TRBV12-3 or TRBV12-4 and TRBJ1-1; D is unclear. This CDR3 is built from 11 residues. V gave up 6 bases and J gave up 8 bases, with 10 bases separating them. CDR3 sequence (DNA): TGTGCCAGCAGCAGCAGCCAAGAAGCTTTCTTT. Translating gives CASSSSQEAFF.

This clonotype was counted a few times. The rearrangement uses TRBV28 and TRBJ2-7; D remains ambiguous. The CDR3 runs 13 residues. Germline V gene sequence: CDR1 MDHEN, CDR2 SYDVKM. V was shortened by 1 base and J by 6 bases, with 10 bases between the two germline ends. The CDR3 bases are TGTGCCAGCAGTTTATTGGGGTCGGGCGAGCAGTACTTC. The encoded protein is CASSLLGSGEQYF.

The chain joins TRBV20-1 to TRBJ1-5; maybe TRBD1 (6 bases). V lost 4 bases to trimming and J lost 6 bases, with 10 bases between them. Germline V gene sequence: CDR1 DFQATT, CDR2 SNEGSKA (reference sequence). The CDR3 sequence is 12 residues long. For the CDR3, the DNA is TGCAGTGCTATGTCAGGGGCTCAGCCCCAGCATTTT. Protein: CSAMSGAQPQHF.

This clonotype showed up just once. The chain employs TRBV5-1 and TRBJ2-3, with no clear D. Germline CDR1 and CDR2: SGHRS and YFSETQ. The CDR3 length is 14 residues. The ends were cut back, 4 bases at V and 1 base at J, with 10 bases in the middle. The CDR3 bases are TGCGCCAGCAGCCCCCCGGCCCGCACAGATACGCAGTATTTT. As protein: CASSPPARTDTQYF.

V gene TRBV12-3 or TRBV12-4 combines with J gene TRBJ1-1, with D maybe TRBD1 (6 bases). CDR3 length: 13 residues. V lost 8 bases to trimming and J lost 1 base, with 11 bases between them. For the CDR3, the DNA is TGTGCCAGCGGGAAACAGGGGAACACTGAAGCTTTCTTT. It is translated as CASGKQGNTEAFF.

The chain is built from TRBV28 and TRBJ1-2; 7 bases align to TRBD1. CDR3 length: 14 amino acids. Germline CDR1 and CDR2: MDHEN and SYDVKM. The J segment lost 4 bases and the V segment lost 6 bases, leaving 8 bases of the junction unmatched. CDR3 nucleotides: TGTGCCAGCAGACGGTCGACAGGGTTCTATGGCTACACCTTC. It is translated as CASRRSTGFYGYTF.

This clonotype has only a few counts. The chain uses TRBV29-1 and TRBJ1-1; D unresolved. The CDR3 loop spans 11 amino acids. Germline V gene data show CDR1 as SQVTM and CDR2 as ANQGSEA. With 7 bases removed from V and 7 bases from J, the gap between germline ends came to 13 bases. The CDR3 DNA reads TGCAGCGGCCTTAGGGCAGGTGAAGCTTTCTTT. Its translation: CSGLRAGEAFF.